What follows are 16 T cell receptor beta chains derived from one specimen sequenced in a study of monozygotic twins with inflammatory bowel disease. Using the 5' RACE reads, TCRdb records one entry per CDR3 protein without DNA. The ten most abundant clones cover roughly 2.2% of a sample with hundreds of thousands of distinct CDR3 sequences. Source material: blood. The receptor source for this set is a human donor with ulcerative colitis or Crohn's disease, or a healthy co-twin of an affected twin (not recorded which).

The chain's CDR3 is CASSLISWTAEKLFF. The chain employs TRBV5-5 and TRBJ1-4; there is no DNA to check the TCRdb D call of TRBD1. CDR1 is SGHKS and CDR2 is YYEKEE in the germline V gene (reference sequence). CDR3 length: 15 amino acids. The whole variable domain, remainder taken from reference TRBV5-5 and TRBJ1-4, is DAGVTQSPTHLIKTRGQQVTLRCSPISGHKSVSWYQQVLGQGPQFIFQYYEKEERGRGNFPDRFSARQFPNYSSELNVNALLLGDSALYLCASSLISWTAEKLFFGSGTQLSVL.

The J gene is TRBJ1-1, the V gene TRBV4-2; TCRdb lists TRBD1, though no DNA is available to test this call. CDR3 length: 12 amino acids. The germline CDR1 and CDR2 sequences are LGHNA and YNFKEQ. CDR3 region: CASISGGAEAFF.

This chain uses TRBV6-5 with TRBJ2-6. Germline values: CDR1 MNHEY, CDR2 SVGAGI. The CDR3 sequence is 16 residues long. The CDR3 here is CASSYSAKFGANVLTF.

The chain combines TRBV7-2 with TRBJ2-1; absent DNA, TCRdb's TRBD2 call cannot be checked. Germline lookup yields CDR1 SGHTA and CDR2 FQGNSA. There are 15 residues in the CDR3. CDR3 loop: CASSLIGREFGEQFF.

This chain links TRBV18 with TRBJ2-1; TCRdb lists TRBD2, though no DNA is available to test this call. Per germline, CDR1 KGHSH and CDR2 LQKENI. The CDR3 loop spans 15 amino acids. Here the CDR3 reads CASSSTSGPYNEQFF.

CDR3 sequence reads: CASSPVLDTQYF. This chain joins TRBV7-8 and TRBJ2-3; TCRdb designates TRBD1, a call that cannot be tested without DNA. The CDR3 is 12 residues long. Germline V gene data show CDR1 as SGHVS and CDR2 as FQNEAQ.

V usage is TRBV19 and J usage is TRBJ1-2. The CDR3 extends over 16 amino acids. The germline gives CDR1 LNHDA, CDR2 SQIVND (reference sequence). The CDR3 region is CASSTSFGPPEYGYTF.

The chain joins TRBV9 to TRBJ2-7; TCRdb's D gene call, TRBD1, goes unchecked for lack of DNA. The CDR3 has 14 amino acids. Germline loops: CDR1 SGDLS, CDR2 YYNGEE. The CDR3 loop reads CASSPGVLTYEQYF.

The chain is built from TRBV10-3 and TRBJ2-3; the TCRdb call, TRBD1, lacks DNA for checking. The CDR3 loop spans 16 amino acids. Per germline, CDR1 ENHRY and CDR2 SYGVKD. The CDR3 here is CAISESSAGTTDTQYF.

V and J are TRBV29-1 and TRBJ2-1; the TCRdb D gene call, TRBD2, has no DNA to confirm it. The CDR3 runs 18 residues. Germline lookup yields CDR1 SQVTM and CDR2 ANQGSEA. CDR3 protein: CSVVVTSGSGFSYNEQFF.

CDR3 residues: CASNQQTGLGTEAFF. The V and J genes are TRBV6-1 and TRBJ1-1; the TCRdb call, TRBD1, lacks DNA for checking. The CDR3 is 15 residues long. From germline, CDR1 is MNHNS and CDR2 SASEGT.

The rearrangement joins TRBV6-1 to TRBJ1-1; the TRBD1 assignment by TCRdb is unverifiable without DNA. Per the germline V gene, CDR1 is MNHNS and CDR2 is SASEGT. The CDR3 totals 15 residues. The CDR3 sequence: CATLYFNGKMAEAFF.

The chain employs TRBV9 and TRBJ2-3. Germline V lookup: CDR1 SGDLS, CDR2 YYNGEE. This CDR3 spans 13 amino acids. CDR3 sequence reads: CASGKSSTDTQYF.

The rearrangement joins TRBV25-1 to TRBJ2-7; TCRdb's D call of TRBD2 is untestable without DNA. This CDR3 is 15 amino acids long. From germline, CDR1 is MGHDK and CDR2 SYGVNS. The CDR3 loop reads CASSESLAGGYEQYF.

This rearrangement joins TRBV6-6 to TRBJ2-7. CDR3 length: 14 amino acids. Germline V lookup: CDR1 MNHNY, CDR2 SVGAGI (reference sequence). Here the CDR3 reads CASQIEALTHEQYF.

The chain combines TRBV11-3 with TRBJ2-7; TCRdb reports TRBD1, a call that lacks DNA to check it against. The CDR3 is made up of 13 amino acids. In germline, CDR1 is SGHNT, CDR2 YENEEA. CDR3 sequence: CASSLTGIDEQYF.